This paragraph reports one TCR beta chain. Its antigen remains unknown. Here immunoSEQ multiplex PCR was the method, and the copy in TCRdb shows in-frame clones only, minus some. The sample records 75,000 to 95,000 clones, over 75% being singletons. CDR1 is MDHEN and CDR2 is SYDVKM in the germline V gene. Deletions cut 7 bases from V and 0 bases from J, with 10 bases between. The CDR3 covers 13 residues. This record belongs to a study of OX40 agonist ivuxolimab in advanced cancers. Overall study context: Earlier treatment with anti-PD-1, anti-PD-L1 or anti-CTLA-4 was permitted, and over 35% had received some. Study observations and caveats: The CD4+ and CD8+ T cells in the blood had expanded clonally by week 6 at 0.1 to 3.0 mg/kg. Among T cells, CD8+ cells averaged more expanded clones than CD4+ cells.

Any history of autoimmune disease or systemic immunosuppression disqualified patients. The material sequenced was CD4+ or CD8+ T cells sorted from blood, taken in a trial of the OX40 agonist ivuxolimab. The chain is built from TRBV28 and TRBJ2-7, with D perhaps TRBD2 (5 bases). The clonotype was recovered from an adult with an advanced solid tumor such as melanoma, head and neck, liver or kidney cancer. CDR3 DNA: TGTGCCAGCACCATGAGCGGCTCCTACGAGCAGTACTTC. Translation gives CASTMSGSYEQYF.